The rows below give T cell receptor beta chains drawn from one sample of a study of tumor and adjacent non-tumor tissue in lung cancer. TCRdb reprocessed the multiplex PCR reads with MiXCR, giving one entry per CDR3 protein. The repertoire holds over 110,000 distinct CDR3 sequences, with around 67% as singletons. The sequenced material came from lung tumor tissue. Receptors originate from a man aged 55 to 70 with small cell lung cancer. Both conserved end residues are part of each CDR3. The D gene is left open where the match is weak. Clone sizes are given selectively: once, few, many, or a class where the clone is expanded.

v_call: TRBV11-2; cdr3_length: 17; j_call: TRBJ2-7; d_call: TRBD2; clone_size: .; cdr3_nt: TGTGCCAGCAGCCCCTATGGGGTAGCGGGAGGAGTATACGAGCAGTACTTC; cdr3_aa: CASSPYGVAGGVYEQYF
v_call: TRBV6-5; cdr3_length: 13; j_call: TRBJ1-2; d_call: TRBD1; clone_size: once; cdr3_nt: TGTGCCAGCAGCCATGACAGGGTGCGAGGCTACACTTTC; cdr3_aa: CASSHDRVRGYTF
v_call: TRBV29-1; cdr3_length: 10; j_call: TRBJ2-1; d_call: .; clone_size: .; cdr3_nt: TGCAGTGCCGCGTCGGGAGATCAGTTCTTC; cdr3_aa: CSAASGDQFF
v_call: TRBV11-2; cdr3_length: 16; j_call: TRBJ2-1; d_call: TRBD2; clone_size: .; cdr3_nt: TGTGCCAGCACCTTAGGACTAGCAGGCGCCTACCATGAGCAGTTCTTC; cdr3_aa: CASTLGLAGAYHEQFF
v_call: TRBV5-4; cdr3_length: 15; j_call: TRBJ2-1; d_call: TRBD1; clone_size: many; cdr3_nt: TGTGCCAGCAGCCTACGGACAGGGTCCTACAATGAGCAGTTCTTC; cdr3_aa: CASSLRTGSYNEQFF
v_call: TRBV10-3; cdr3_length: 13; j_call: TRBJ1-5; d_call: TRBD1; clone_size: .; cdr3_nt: TGTGCCATCGGGCAGGGGGCAAATCAGCCCCAGCATTTT; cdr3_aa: CAIGQGANQPQHF
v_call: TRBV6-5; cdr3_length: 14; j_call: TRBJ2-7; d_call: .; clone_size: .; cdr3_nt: TGTGCCCGCAATACCCAGGAGGGATCCTACGAGCAGTACTTC; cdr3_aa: CARNTQEGSYEQYF
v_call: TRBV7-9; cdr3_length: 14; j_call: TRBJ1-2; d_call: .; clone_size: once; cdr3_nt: TGTGCCGGCTTTCCCCGGGACGGAACCTATGGCTACACCTTC; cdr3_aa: CAGFPRDGTYGYTF
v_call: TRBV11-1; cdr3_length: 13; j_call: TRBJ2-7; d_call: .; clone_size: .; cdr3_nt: TGTGCCAGGAGCCCTAGGGGGTCCTACGAGCTGTACTTC; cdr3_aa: CARSPRGSYELYF
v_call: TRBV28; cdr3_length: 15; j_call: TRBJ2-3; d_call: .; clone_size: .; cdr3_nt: TGTGCCAACAGTTTCTATCGGGACCTCACAGATACGCAGTATTTT; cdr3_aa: CANSFYRDLTDTQYF
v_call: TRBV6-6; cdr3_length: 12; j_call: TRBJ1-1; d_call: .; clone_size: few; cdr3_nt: TGTGCCAGCTCGGTCCGATACACTGAAGCTTTCTTT; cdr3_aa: CASSVRYTEAFF
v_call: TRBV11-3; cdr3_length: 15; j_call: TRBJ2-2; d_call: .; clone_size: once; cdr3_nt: TGTGCCAGCGGCCCGAGGACAGCTTCATCCGGGGAACTGTTTTTT; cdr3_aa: CASGPRTASSGELFF
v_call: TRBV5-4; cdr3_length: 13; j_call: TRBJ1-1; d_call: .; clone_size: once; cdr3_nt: TGTGCCAGCAGCCTACAGAGGATCACTGAAGCTTTCTTT; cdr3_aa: CASSLQRITEAFF
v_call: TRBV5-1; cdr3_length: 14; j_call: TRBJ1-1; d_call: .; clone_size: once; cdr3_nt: TGCGCCAGCAGCTTTGAGCCATCCCGGCCTGAAGCTTTCTTT; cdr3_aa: CASSFEPSRPEAFF
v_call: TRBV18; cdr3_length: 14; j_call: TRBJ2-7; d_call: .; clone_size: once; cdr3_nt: TGTGCCAGCTCACTTTTCGGGGTTGGTTACGAGCAGTACTTC; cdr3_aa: CASSLFGVGYEQYF
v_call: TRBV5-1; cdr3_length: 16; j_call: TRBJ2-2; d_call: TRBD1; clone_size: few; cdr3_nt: TGCGCCAGCAGCTGGACAGGGGGCGATTACACCGGGGAGCTGTTTTTT; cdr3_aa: CASSWTGGDYTGELFF
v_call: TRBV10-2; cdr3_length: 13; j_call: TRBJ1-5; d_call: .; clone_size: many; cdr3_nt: TGCGCCAGCAGATCACAGGCGAATCAGCCCCAGCATTTT; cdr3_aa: CASRSQANQPQHF
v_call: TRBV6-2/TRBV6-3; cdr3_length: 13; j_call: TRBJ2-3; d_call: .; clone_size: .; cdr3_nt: TGTGCCAGCAGTTACTCCGGGGCAAGGCTGCGGTATTTT; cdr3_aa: CASSYSGARLRYF
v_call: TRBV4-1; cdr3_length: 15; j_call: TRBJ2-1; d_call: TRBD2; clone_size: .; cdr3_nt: TGCGTCAGCAGGGCGCGAGTGGGAGGGGAGAATGAGCAGTTCTTC; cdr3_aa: CVSRARVGGENEQFF
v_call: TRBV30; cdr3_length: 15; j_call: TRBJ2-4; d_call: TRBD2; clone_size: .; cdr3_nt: TGTGCCTGGAGTGAAATAGGTCTAGCGGGAAACATTCAGTACTTC; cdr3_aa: CAWSEIGLAGNIQYF
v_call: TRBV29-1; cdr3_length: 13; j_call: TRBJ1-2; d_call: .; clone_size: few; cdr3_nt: TGCAGCGTTGAAACGGCAGGGAACCATGACTACACCTTC; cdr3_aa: CSVETAGNHDYTF
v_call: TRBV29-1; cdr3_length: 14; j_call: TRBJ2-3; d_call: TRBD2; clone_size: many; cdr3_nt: TGCAGCGTGCTCAGACTAGCGGGATCAGATACGCAGTATTTT; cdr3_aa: CSVLRLAGSDTQYF
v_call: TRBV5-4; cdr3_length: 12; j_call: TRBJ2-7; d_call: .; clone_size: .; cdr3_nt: TGTGCCGGCGGCTTGGTCGGCTACGAGCAGTACTTC; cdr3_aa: CAGGLVGYEQYF
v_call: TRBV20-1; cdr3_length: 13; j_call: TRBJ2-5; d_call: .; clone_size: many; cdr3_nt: TGCAGTGCCAGGTTTGAACTCAGGGAGACCCAGTACTTC; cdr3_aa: CSARFELRETQYF
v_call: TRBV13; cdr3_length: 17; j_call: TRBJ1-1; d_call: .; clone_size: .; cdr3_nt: TGTGCCAGCAGTCCTCGCGTAGGGGTTCGTGGGTACACTGAAGCTTTCTTT; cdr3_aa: CASSPRVGVRGYTEAFF